This T cell receptor (beta chain) appears in the sequencing data of a study of blood T cell repertoires in COVID-19. Study summary: COVID-19 samples, acute and convalescent, were from the United States, Italy and Spain. PBMCs, B-cell-depleted T cells, or T cells were the source of the cDNA or gDNA that made up the material.

Original processing methods: Amplification with reference gene primers provided the estimates of nucleated cell counts. Sequencing used immunoSEQ multiplex PCR; TCRdb keeps in-frame clones, though not all of them. The DNA gave D and trimming, while V, J and clone size come from that table. The profile shows roughly 140,000 clones, about 80% of them singletons. The participants were between roughly 18 and 89 years old and came from some 23 US areas. The CDR3 has 18 amino acids. The trim removed 5 bases at V and 5 bases at J, leaving 18 bases unmatched. Germline CDR1 and CDR2: SEHNR and FQNEAQ (reference sequence).

This receptor was obtained from a woman aged 18 to 35 who had been exposed to COVID-19. The sequenced material came from PBMCs or T cells enriched from blood (not recorded which). The chain is built from TRBV7-9 and TRBJ1-1; TRBD1 matches at 9 bases. Here the CDR3 reads CASSPPRGRDRAYTEAFF. CDR3 nucleotides: TGTGCCAGCAGCCCACCTCGAGGGCGGGACAGGGCTTATACTGAAGCTTTCTTT.